The source of this T cell receptor beta chain is a study of blood T cell repertoires in COVID-19. Whole-study context: The United States, Italy and Spain provided the acute and convalescent COVID-19 samples.

Assay used: immunoSEQ multiplex PCR; TCRdb lists only in-frame clones, some missing. The sample has 85,000 to 120,000 clones, 70% to 85% seen once; the top ten hold 11% to 15%. The sequence was collected from a woman aged 55-70 years with acute or convalescent COVID-19. The sample consisted of peripheral blood.

CDR3 DNA sequence: TGTGCCAGCAGTTGGGCGGGACGAGACAGGGATGAGCAGTTCTTC. Its protein is CASSWAGRDRDEQFF. This chain uses TRBV27 with TRBJ2-1, with D perhaps TRBD1 (7 bases). This CDR3 is built from 15 residues. Germline values: CDR1 MNHEY, CDR2 SMNVEV (reference sequence). Trimming removed 4 bases from V and 8 bases from J, with 18 bases in between.